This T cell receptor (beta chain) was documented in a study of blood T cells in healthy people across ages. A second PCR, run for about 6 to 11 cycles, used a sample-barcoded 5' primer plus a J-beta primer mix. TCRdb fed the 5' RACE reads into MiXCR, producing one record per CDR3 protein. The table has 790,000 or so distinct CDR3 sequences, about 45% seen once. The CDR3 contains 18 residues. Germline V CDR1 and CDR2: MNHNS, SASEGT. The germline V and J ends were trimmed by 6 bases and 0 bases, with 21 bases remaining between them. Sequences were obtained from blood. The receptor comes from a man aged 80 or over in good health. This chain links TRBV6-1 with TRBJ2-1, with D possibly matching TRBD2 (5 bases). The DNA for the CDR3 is TGTGCCAGCAGCCGGAGGAGCGCCGAGACCTTCTCCTACAATGAGCAGTTCTTC. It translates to CASSRRSAETFSYNEQFF.